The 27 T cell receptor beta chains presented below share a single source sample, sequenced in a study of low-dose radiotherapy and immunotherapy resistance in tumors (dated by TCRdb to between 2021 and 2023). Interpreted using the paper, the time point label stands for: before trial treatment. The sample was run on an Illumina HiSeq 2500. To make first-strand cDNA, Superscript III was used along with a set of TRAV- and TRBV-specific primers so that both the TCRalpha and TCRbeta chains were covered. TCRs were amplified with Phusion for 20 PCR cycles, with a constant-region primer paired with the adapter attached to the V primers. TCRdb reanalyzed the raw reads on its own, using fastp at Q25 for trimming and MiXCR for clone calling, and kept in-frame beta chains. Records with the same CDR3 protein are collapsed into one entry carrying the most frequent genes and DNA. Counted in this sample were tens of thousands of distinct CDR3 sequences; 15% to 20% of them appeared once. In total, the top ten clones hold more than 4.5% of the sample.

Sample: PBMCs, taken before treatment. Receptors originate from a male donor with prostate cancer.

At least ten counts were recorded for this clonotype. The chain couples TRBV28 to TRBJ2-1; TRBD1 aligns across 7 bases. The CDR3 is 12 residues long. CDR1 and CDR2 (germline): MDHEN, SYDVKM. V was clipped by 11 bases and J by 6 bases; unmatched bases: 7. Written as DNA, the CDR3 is TGTGCCCTCGGGACAGCCACCAATGAGCAGTTCTTC. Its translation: CALGTATNEQFF.

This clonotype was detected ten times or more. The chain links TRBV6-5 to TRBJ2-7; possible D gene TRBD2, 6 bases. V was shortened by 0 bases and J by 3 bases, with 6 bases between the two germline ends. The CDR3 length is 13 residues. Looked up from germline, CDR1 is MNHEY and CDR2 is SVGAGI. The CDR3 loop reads CASSYSGLYEQYF. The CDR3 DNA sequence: TGTGCCAGCAGTTACTCGGGACTCTACGAGCAGTACTTC.

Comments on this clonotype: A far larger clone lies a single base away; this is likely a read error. DNA for the CDR3: TGTGCCAGCAGTGAAGCGCTTCGAGGACTAGGGAGCTACAATGAGCAGTACTTC. It codes for CASSEALRGLGSYNEQYF. V usage is TRBV6-2 or TRBV6-3 and J usage is TRBJ2-5, with TRBD2 matching over 7 bases. The germline V gene encodes CDR1 MNHEY and CDR2 SVGEGT. The J segment lost 11 bases and the V segment lost 5 bases, leaving 26 bases of the junction unmatched. The CDR3 loop spans 18 amino acids.

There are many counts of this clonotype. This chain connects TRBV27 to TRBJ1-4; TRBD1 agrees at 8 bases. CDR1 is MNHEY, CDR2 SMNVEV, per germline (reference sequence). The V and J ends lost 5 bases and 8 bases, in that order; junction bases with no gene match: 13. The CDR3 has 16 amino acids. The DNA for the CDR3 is TGTGCCAGCAGTCCACGAATCCAGGGGGCGTACGAAAAACTGTTTTTT. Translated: CASSPRIQGAYEKLFF.

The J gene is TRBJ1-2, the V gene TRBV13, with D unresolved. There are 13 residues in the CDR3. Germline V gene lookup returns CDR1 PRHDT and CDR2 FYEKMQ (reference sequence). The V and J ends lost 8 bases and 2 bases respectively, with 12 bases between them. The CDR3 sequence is CASVVWGNYGYTF. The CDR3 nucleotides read TGTGCCAGCGTCGTTTGGGGAAACTATGGCTACACCTTC.

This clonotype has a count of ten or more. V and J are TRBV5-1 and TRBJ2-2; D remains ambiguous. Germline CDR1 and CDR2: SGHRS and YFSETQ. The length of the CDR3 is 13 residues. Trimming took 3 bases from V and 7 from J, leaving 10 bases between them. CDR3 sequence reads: CASSSPRVGELFF. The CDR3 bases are TGCGCCAGCAGCTCCCCCCGCGTCGGGGAGCTGTTTTTT. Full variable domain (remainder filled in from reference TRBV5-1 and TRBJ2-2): KAGVTQTPRYLIKTRGQQVTLSCSPISGHRSVSWYQQTPGQGLQFLFEYFSETQRNKGNFPGRFSGRQFSNSRSEMNVSTLELGDSALYLCASSSPRVGELFFGEGSRLTVL.

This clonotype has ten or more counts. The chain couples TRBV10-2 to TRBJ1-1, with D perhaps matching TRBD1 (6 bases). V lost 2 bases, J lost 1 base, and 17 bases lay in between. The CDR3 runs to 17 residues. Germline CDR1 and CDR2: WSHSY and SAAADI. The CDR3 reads CASSERKQGAKNTEAFF. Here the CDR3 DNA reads TGCGCCAGCAGTGAGCGGAAACAGGGCGCCAAGAACACTGAAGCTTTCTTT.

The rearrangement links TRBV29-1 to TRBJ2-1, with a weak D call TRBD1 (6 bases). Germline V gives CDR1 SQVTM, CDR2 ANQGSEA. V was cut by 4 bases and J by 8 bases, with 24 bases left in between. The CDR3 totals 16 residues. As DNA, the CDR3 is TGCAGCGTTGGGTTACAGCCGGGACAAACTAGGGATGAGCAGTTCTTC. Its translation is CSVGLQPGQTRDEQFF.

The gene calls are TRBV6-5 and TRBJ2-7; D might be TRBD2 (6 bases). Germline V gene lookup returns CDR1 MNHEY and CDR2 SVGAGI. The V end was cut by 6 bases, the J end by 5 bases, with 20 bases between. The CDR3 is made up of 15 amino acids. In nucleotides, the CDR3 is TGTGCCAGCAGGATGGGGGGTTGGACGCTCGACGAGCAGTACTTC. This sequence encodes CASRMGGWTLDEQYF.

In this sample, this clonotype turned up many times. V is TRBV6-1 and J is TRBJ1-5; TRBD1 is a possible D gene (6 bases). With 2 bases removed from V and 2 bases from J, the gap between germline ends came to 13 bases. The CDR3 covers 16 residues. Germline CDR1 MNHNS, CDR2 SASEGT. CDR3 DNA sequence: TGTGCCAGCAGTGAAAGGGGGGAGGTTGGCAATCAGCCCCAGCATTTT. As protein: CASSERGEVGNQPQHF.

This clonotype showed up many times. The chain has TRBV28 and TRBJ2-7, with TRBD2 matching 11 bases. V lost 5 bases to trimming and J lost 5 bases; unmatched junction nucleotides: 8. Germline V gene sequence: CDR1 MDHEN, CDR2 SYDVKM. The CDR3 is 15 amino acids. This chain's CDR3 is CASSPLAGVSHEQYF. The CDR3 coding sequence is TGTGCCAGCAGTCCACTAGCGGGAGTTTCCCACGAGCAGTACTTC.

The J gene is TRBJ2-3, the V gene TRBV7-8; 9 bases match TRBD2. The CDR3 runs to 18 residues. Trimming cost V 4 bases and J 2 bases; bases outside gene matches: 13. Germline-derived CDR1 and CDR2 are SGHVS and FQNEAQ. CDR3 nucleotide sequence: TGTGCCAGCAGCTCCCAGCGGGGGCTAGCGGGACCCACAGATACGCAGTATTTT. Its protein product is CASSSQRGLAGPTDTQYF.

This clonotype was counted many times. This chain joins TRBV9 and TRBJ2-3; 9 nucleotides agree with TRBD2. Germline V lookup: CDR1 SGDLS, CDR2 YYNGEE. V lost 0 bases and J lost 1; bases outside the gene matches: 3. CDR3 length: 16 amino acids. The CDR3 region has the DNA TGTGCCAGCAGCGTAGCGGCTAGCGGGGGCACAGATACGCAGTATTTT. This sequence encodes CASSVAASGGTDTQYF.

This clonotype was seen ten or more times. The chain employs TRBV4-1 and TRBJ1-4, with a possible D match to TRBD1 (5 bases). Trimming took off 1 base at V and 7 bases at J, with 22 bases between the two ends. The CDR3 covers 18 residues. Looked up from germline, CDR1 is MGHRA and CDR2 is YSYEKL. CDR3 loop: CASSQVGARSEGTEKLFF. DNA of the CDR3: TGCGCCAGCAGCCAAGTTGGGGCCCGGTCCGAGGGGACTGAAAAACTGTTTTTT.

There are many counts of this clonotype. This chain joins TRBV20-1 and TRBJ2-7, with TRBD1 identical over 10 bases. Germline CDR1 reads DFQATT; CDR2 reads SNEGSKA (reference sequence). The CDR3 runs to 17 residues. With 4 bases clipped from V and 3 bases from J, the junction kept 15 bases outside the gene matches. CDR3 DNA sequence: TGCAGTGCTAAAGCTATACTCCCGGGACAGGGGTACTACGAGCAGTACTTC. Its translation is CSAKAILPGQGYYEQYF.

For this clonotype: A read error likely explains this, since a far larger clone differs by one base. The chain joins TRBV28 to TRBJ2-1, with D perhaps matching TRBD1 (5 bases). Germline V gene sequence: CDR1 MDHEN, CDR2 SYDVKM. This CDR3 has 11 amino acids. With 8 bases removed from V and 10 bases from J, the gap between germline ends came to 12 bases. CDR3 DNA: TGTGCCAGCTCAGGGTCCTACGAGCAGTTCTTC. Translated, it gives CASSGSYEQFF. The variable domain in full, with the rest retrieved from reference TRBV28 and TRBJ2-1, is DVKVTQSSRYLVKRTGEKVFLECVQDMDHENMFWYRQDPGLGLRLIYFSYDVKMKEKGDIPEGYSVSREKKERFSLILESASTNQTSMYLCASSGSYEQFFGPGTRLTVL.

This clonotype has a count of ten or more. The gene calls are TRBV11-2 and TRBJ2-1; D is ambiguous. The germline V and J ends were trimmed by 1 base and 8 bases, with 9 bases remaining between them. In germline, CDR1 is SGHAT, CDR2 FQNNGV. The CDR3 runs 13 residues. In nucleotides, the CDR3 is TGTGCCAGCAGCTTAGGGTCGGTCGATGAGCAGTTCTTC. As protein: CASSLGSVDEQFF.

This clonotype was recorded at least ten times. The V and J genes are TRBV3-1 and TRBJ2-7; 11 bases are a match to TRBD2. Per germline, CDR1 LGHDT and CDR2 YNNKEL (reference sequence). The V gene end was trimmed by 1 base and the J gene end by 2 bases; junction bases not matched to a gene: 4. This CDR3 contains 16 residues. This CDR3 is CASSQGTSGGTYEQYF. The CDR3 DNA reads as TGTGCCAGCAGCCAAGGTACTAGCGGGGGTACCTACGAGCAGTACTTC.

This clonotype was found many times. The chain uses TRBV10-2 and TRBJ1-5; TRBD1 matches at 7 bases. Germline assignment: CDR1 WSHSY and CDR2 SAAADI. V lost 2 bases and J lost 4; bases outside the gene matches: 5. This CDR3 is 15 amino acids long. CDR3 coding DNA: TGCGCCAGCAGTGAGGCTGGGACAGCTAATCAGCCCCAGCATTTT. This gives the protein CASSEAGTANQPQHF.

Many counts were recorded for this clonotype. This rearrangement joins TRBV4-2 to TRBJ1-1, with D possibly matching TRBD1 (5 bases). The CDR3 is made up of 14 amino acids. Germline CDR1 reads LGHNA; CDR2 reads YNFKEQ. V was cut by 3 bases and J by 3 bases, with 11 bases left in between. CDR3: CASSHQGGDTEAFF. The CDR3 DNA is TGTGCCAGCAGCCACCAGGGAGGCGACACTGAAGCTTTCTTT.

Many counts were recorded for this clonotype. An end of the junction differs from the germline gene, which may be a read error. The chain's CDR3 is CASSLPAEYEQYF. CDR3 DNA sequence: TGTGCCAGCAGCTTACCAGCCGAGTACGAGCAGTACTTC. The gene calls are TRBV5-3 and TRBJ2-7, with D unclear. TRBV5-3 is known as an ORF, though its function is uncertain. The CDR3 contains 13 residues.

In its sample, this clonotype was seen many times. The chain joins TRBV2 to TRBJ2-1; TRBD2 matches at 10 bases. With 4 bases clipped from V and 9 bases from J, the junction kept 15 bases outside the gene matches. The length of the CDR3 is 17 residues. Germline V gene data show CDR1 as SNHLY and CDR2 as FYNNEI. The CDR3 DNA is TGTGCCAGCAGTGCTAGCGGGGGCTACTCCGACTCGCCTGAGCAGTTCTTC. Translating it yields CASSASGGYSDSPEQFF.

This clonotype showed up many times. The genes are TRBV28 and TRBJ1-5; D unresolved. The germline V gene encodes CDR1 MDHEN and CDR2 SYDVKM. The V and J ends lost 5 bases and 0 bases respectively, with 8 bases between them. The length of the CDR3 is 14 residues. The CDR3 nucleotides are TGTGCCAGCAGTCCATTATATAGCAATCAGCCCCAGCATTTT. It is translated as CASSPLYSNQPQHF.

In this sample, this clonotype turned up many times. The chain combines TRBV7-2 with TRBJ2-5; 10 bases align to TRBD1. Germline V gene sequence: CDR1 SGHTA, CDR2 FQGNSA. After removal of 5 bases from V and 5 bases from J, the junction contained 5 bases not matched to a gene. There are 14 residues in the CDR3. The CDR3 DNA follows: TGTGCCAGCAGCACGACAGGGGGCTGGGAGACCCAGTACTTC. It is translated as CASSTTGGWETQYF.

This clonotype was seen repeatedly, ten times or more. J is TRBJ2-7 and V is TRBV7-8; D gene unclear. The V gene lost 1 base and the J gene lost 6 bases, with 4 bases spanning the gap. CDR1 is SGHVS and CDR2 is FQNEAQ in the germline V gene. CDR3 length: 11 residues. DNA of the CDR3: TGTGCCAGCAGCTTAGATTTCGAGCAGTACTTC. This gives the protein CASSLDFEQYF. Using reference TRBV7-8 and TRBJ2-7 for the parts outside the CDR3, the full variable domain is GAGVSQSPRYKVAKRGQDVALRCDPISGHVSLFWYQQALGQGPEFLTYFQNEAQLDKSGLPSDRFFAERPEGSVSTLKIQRTQQEDSAVYLCASSLDFEQYFGPGTRLTVT.

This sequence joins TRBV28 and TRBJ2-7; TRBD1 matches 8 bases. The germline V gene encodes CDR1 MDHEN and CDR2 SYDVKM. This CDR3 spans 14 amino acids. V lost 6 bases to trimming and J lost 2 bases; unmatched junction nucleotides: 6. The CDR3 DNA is TGTGCCAGCAGGCCAGAGACAGGGGCCTACGAGCAGTACTTC. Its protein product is CASRPETGAYEQYF.

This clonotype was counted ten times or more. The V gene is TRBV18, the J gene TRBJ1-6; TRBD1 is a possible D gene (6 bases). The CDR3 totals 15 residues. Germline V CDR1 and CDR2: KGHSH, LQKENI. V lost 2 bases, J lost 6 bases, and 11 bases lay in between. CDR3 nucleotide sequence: TGTGCCAGCTCACCAGAGGGGACATCTAATTCACCCCTCCACTTT. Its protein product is CASSPEGTSNSPLHF. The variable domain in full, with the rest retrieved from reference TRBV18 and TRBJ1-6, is NAGVMQNPRHLVRRRGQEARLRCSPMKGHSHVYWYRQLPEEGLKFMVYLQKENIIDESGMPKERFSAEFPKEGPSILRIQQVVRGDSAAYFCASSPEGTSNSPLHFGNGTRLTVT.